The 10 T cell receptor beta chains below all came from one sample that was sequenced in a study of cytomegalovirus exposure and HLA in healthy donors. PCR used 60 Vbeta primers and 13 Jbeta primers. Measured with immunoSEQ multiplex PCR; TCRdb has only the in-frame clones, and not every one. The data show about 100,000 clones, about 79% seen once. The material sequenced was PBMCs. Source of these receptors: a woman in her late teens or twenties in good health and CMV-seronegative.

The CDR3 region has the DNA TGTGCCAGTAGTAGACAGGGGGACACTGAAGCTTTCTTT. Its translation: CASSRQGDTEAFF. J is TRBJ1-1 and V is TRBV19; 9 bases align to TRBD1. The CDR3 sequence is 13 residues long. Germline CDR1 is LNHDA and CDR2 is SQIVND (reference sequence). J lost 3 bases, V lost 4 bases, and 0 bases had no gene match.

The chain joins TRBV5-4 to TRBJ2-7; 13 positions agree with TRBD2. Germline V gene lookup returns CDR1 SGHNT and CDR2 YYREEE (reference sequence). There are 13 residues in the CDR3. V was pared by 4 bases and J by 7 bases, with 2 bases of the junction left unmatched. The chain's CDR3 is CASSRGLAGEQYF. CDR3 coding DNA: TGTGCCAGCAGCAGGGGACTAGCGGGAGAGCAGTACTTC.

The gene calls are TRBV5-5 and TRBJ2-5, with TRBD1 identical over 11 bases. V lost 3 bases, J lost 5 bases, and 6 bases stayed unmatched. CDR3 length equals 15 residues. Germline V gene sequence: CDR1 SGHKS, CDR2 YYEKEE (reference sequence). The CDR3 DNA sequence: TGTGCCAGCAGCTCGGGACAGGGGGTTTATGAGACCCAGTACTTC. Translating it yields CASSSGQGVYETQYF.

This clone was seen only once. The J gene is TRBJ2-1, the V gene TRBV5-1, with a possible D match to TRBD1 (6 bases). Trimming left V 4 bases short and J 8 bases short, with 13 bases between. CDR1 SGHRS and CDR2 YFSETQ come from the germline V gene. The length of the CDR3 is 13 residues. CDR3 sequence: CASSAYRDDEQFF. DNA of the CDR3: TGCGCCAGCAGCGCATACAGGGATGATGAGCAGTTCTTC.

This rearrangement joins TRBV9 to TRBJ1-2, with no clear D. The V end was cut by 0 bases, the J end by 2 bases, with 8 bases between. The CDR3 consists of 14 residues. Germline V CDR1 and CDR2: SGDLS, YYNGEE. The CDR3 bases are TGTGCCAGCAGCGTAGCTACCGGGAACTATGGCTACACCTTC. Translation: CASSVATGNYGYTF.

J is TRBJ2-1 and V is TRBV7-9; D possibly corresponds to TRBD2 (7 bases). This CDR3 spans 17 amino acids. V was pared by 0 bases and J by 4 bases, with 16 bases between. The germline V gene encodes CDR1 SEHNR and CDR2 FQNEAQ (reference sequence). CDR3 DNA sequence: TGTGCCAGCAGCTTAGCAGGGGGGGTTCTCGTTTACAATGAGCAGTTCTTC. Its protein product is CASSLAGGVLVYNEQFF.

The genes are TRBV11-2 and TRBJ2-7; the D gene is possibly TRBD2 (6 bases). The germline V and J ends were trimmed by 5 bases and 2 bases, with 22 bases remaining between them. The CDR3 contains 17 residues. Germline CDR1 and CDR2: SGHAT and FQNNGV. The DNA for the CDR3 is TGTGCCAGCAGCCCTGGCCGGGTGGCGGGGCTGCCCTACGAGCAGTACTTC. Translated: CASSPGRVAGLPYEQYF.

The chain uses TRBV7-9 and TRBJ2-1; D may be TRBD2 (5 bases). CDR1 is SEHNR and CDR2 is FQNEAQ in the germline V gene (reference sequence). The CDR3 covers 15 residues. With 7 bases removed from V and 4 bases from J, the gap between germline ends came to 17 bases. The CDR3 DNA follows: TGTGCCAGCACCCGAGCGGTATTATCATACAATGAGCAGTTCTTC. Translation gives CASTRAVLSYNEQFF.

The CDR3 region is CASSLTKTGPPRGFGNQPQHF. The CDR3 DNA is TGTGCCAGCAGCTTGACCAAAACCGGGCCTCCCAGGGGATTTGGCAATCAGCCCCAGCATTTT. The chain uses TRBV7-8 and TRBJ1-5, with TRBD1 as a possible D gene (6 bases). From germline, CDR1 is SGHVS and CDR2 FQNEAQ. The CDR3 extends over 21 amino acids. V dropped 3 bases and J dropped 2 bases, with 29 bases sitting between them.

This chain uses TRBV11-3 with TRBJ1-3; D is ambiguous. The germline V gene has CDR1 SGHNT and CDR2 YENEEA. The CDR3 is 13 residues long. The V end lost 6 bases, the J end lost 1 base, and 7 bases lay between the germline ends. CDR3: CASSGGSGNTIYF. CDR3 DNA sequence: TGTGCCAGCAGTGGAGGGTCTGGAAACACCATATATTTT.